The 29 T cell receptor beta chains reported below all come from one sample, sequenced in a study of response to subunit inactivated influenza vaccine. Each CDR3 protein gets one entry after TCRdb re-called the RT-PCR reads with MiXCR. In the table there are 650,000 to 850,000 distinct CDR3 sequences, about 15% of which are singletons. Sequencing used PBMCs from blood, obtained around 15 days before vaccination. These receptors were obtained from a man aged 45-65 years who received an inactivated influenza vaccine.

In this sample, this clonotype turned up a few times. This chain links TRBV9 with TRBJ2-2; possible D gene TRBD2, 6 bases. The CDR3 covers 17 residues. Trimming took off 1 base at V and 1 base at J, with 14 bases between the two ends. CDR1 and CDR2 (germline): SGDLS, YYNGEE. CDR3 DNA: TGTGCCAGCAGCGTAACCTTCGGGCGGGAGAACACCGGGGAGCTGTTTTTT. Protein product: CASSVTFGRENTGELFF.

The CDR3 nucleotides are TGCAGCGTTGAAGATTATTGGCCTCTGAACACTGAAGCTTTCTTT. This translates into CSVEDYWPLNTEAFF. This sequence joins TRBV29-1 and TRBJ1-1; no firm D call. Trimming left V 0 bases short and J 0 bases short, with 11 bases between. Germline CDR1 reads SQVTM; CDR2 reads ANQGSEA. CDR3 size: 15 residues.

V and J are TRBV2 and TRBJ2-3; possibly TRBD2 for D (6 bases). CDR3 length: 14 amino acids. The V and J ends lost 6 bases and 4 bases respectively, with 14 bases between them. The germline V gene encodes CDR1 SNHLY and CDR2 FYNNEI. CDR3 coding DNA: TGTGCCAGCAGAAAGGCGGGGTGGGCAGATACGCAGTATTTT. Protein: CASRKAGWADTQYF.

V is TRBV10-3 and J is TRBJ2-6, with D unresolved. V was cut by 4 bases and J by 0 bases, with 13 bases left in between. Germline V gives CDR1 ENHRY, CDR2 SYGVKD. The CDR3 totals 17 residues. The CDR3 DNA reads TGTGCCATCAGTGCCATCAACCCAAGCTCTGGGGCCAACGTCCTGACTTTC. Its protein is CAISAINPSSGANVLTF.

This chain links TRBV5-4 with TRBJ2-2; D is unclear. CDR1 and CDR2 (germline): SGHNT, YYREEE (reference sequence). The germline V and J ends were trimmed by 4 bases and 4 bases, with 17 bases remaining between them. This CDR3 comprises 16 residues. CDR3 DNA sequence: TGTGCCAGCAGCAGAGGTGGGAAATCGGGCACCGGGGAGCTGTTTTTT. It yields the protein CASSRGGKSGTGELFF.

This clonotype was seen many times. The chain has TRBV6-6 and TRBJ2-1, with D unresolved. Germline V lookup: CDR1 MNHNY, CDR2 SVGAGI (reference sequence). The CDR3 sequence is 11 residues long. V lost 8 bases to trimming and J lost 9 bases, with 11 bases between them. This CDR3 reads CASGDYTEQFF. CDR3 DNA: TGTGCCAGCGGGGATTATACTGAGCAGTTCTTC.

The sample holds a few counts of this clonotype. The CDR3 protein is CASSFRPGDSSYEQYF. The CDR3, as DNA: TGTGCCAGCAGTTTTAGGCCGGGGGATTCCTCCTACGAGCAGTACTTC. The chain carries TRBV28 and TRBJ2-7; maybe TRBD2 (6 bases). The CDR3 loop spans 16 amino acids. The V gene's germline CDR1 is MDHEN and CDR2 SYDVKM. V lost 3 bases, J lost 0 bases, and 15 bases lay in between.

This clonotype occurred many times. This chain uses TRBV5-1 with TRBJ2-7; TRBD1 might be the D (6 bases). The CDR3 has 14 residues. Germline V lookup: CDR1 SGHRS, CDR2 YFSETQ. Trimming removed 3 bases at V and 5 bases at J, with 15 bases between. This CDR3 is CASSSGQQSDEQYF. The CDR3 nucleotides read TGCGCCAGCAGCTCGGGACAACAATCGGACGAGCAGTACTTC.

This clonotype was recorded many times. This chain uses TRBV20-1 with TRBJ2-3, with D unresolved. The V gene's germline CDR1 is DFQATT and CDR2 SNEGSKA (reference sequence). V shed 2 bases and J shed 0 bases, with 21 bases lying between them. The CDR3 loop spans 18 amino acids. The CDR3: CSARPALGLLFSTDTQYF. The DNA for the CDR3 is TGCAGTGCTAGACCCGCTTTGGGCTTGCTTTTTAGCACAGATACGCAGTATTTT.

This clonotype was found many times. V is TRBV5-1 and J is TRBJ2-2; 9 nucleotides line up with TRBD1. Trimming took 4 bases from V and 4 from J; bases not matched to a gene: 5. The CDR3 spans 15 residues. CDR1 is SGHRS, CDR2 YFSETQ, per germline. CDR3 region: CASSLGQGGTGELFF. The CDR3 nucleotides are TGCGCCAGCAGCCTGGGACAGGGAGGCACCGGGGAGCTGTTTTTT.

There are a few counts of this clonotype. V and J are TRBV12-3 or TRBV12-4 and TRBJ2-5; 7 positions match TRBD2. V was pared by 6 bases and J by 2 bases, with 9 bases of the junction left unmatched. The length of the CDR3 is 15 residues. For the CDR3, the DNA is TGTGCCAGCAGCAAACTAGCGAGACATCAAGAGACCCAGTACTTC. This encodes CASSKLARHQETQYF.

The CDR3 reads CSARGRGGGNQPQHF. The CDR3 DNA reads as TGCAGTGCTAGAGGGAGAGGGGGGGGCAATCAGCCCCAGCATTTT. The gene calls are TRBV20-1 and TRBJ1-5, with D possibly matching TRBD1 (6 bases). Germline loops: CDR1 DFQATT, CDR2 SNEGSKA (reference sequence). Trimming shortened V by 1 base and J by 2 bases, and 12 bases separated the two germline ends. CDR3 length: 15 residues.

The chain joins TRBV29-1 to TRBJ1-3, with D unclear. The V end was cut by 8 bases, the J end by 2 bases, with 13 bases between. In germline, CDR1 is SQVTM, CDR2 ANQGSEA. CDR3 length: 13 residues. CDR3 in amino acids: CSHTDLAGNTIYF. In nucleotides, the CDR3 is TGCAGCCATACGGACCTGGCTGGAAACACCATATATTTT. The entire variable domain, with the rest obtained from reference TRBV29-1 and TRBJ1-3, is as follows: SAVISQKPSRDICQRGTSLTIQCQVDSQVTMMFWYRQQPGQSLTLIATANQGSEATYESGFVIDKFPISRPNLTFSTLTVSNMSPEDSSIYLCSHTDLAGNTIYFGEGSWLTVV.

This clonotype turned up a few times. The rearrangement uses TRBV7-8 and TRBJ2-3; D not resolved. The CDR3 length is 17 residues. CDR1 SGHVS and CDR2 FQNEAQ come from the germline V gene. Trimming left V 6 bases short and J 1 base short, with 20 bases between. CDR3 nucleotide sequence: TGTGCCAGCAGTCCTCTTCGCACCCAGGCGGGCACAGATACGCAGTATTTT. This encodes CASSPLRTQAGTDTQYF.

This clonotype was seen only a few times. V and J are TRBV7-9 and TRBJ2-5; D might be TRBD1 (5 bases). The V and J ends lost 2 bases and 2 bases respectively, with 9 bases between them. In germline, CDR1 is SEHNR, CDR2 FQNEAQ (reference sequence). This CDR3 is 14 amino acids long. The CDR3 spells CASSLITGQETQYF. CDR3 DNA: TGTGCCAGCAGCTTAATCACAGGTCAAGAGACCCAGTACTTC.

The chain carries TRBV6-5 and TRBJ2-1; 9 nucleotides match TRBD2. The V gene's germline CDR1 is MNHEY and CDR2 SVGAGI. This CDR3 comprises 18 residues. The trim removed 0 bases at V and 7 bases at J, leaving 13 bases unmatched. The CDR3 bases are TGTGCCAGCAGTTACTCCCCTCTGGGTAGCGGGGGAGGAAATGAGCAGTTCTTC. It is translated as CASSYSPLGSGGGNEQFF.

The chain links TRBV3-1 to TRBJ1-5; no clear D gene. The V end was cut by 1 base, the J end by 0 bases, with 7 bases between. This CDR3 has 15 residues. Germline CDR1 and CDR2: LGHDT and YNNKEL (reference sequence). CDR3 sequence: CASSQGAGSNQPQHF. The CDR3 DNA sequence: TGTGCCAGCAGCCAAGGGGCGGGTAGCAATCAGCCCCAGCATTTT.

The V and J genes are TRBV6-1 and TRBJ1-5; D is unresolved. From germline, CDR1 is MNHNS and CDR2 SASEGT. CDR3 length: 15 amino acids. Trimming shortened V by 2 bases and J by 5 bases, and 13 bases separated the two germline ends. CDR3 bases: TGTGCCAGCAGTGAACCTCGGGAGCTAGATCAGCCCCAGCATTTT. It is translated as CASSEPRELDQPQHF.

There are a few counts of this clonotype. This chain joins TRBV7-9 and TRBJ2-1; 9 nucleotides agree with TRBD1. The germline V gene encodes CDR1 SEHNR and CDR2 FQNEAQ (reference sequence). This CDR3 contains 14 residues. The junction had 6 bases not matched to a gene; V was cut back by 8 bases and J by 4 bases. For the CDR3, the DNA is TGTGCCAGCGCGAGGGACAGGGAATACAATGAGCAGTTCTTC. It specifies CASARDREYNEQFF.

V and J are TRBV29-1 and TRBJ2-1; weak D call: TRBD2 (5 bases). The CDR3 consists of 14 residues. Germline values: CDR1 SQVTM, CDR2 ANQGSEA. The V and J ends lost 2 bases and 0 bases respectively, with 8 bases between them. The CDR3 region is CSVESGSSYNEQFF. The CDR3 DNA follows: TGCAGCGTTGAAAGCGGAAGCTCCTACAATGAGCAGTTCTTC.

The gene calls are TRBV7-2 and TRBJ1-2, with a possible D match to TRBD1 (6 bases). The CDR3 has 15 amino acids. Trimming removed 5 bases from V and 2 bases from J, with 15 bases in between. Germline-derived CDR1 and CDR2 are SGHTA and FQGNSA. CDR3 protein: CASSTPGTNNYGYTF. The CDR3 bases are TGTGCCAGCAGCACACCCGGGACAAACAACTATGGCTACACCTTC.

At least ten counts were recorded for this clonotype. J is TRBJ2-1 and V is TRBV12-3 or TRBV12-4; D is possibly TRBD1 (6 bases). The CDR3 loop spans 14 amino acids. V was pared by 5 bases and J by 9 bases, with 17 bases between. CDR3 residues: CASSKSTGPGEQFF. The DNA for the CDR3 is TGTGCCAGCAGTAAGAGTACAGGGCCTGGTGAGCAGTTCTTC.

This clonotype appeared a few times. This chain uses TRBV28 with TRBJ2-3; D might be TRBD2 (6 bases). Germline CDR1 is MDHEN and CDR2 is SYDVKM. The CDR3 loop spans 15 amino acids. V dropped 8 bases and J dropped 0 bases, with 15 bases sitting between them. CDR3 nucleotide sequence: TGTGCCAGCCTCGCCGCGGGGATCAGCACAGATACGCAGTATTTT. It encodes CASLAAGISTDTQYF.

To note about this clonotype: A read error may account for a junction end that differs from germline. The V call is TRBV6-1, the J call TRBJ2-2; D is undetermined. The CDR3 is made up of 13 amino acids. Germline V lookup: CDR1 MNHNS, CDR2 SASEGT. CDR3 DNA: TGTGCCAGCAGTGGGGCCAACACCCGGGAGCTGTTTTTT. This encodes CASSGANTRELFF.

In this sample, this clonotype turned up a few times. The V gene is TRBV6-5, the J gene TRBJ2-5, with TRBD1 identical over 8 bases. After removal of 4 bases from V and 3 bases from J, the junction contained 10 bases not matched to a gene. Germline V gene sequence: CDR1 MNHEY, CDR2 SVGAGI. This CDR3 spans 16 amino acids. The CDR3 loop is CASSSLWEDREETQYF. In DNA form, the CDR3 reads TGTGCCAGCAGTTCCCTATGGGAGGACAGGGAAGAGACCCAGTACTTC.

The rearrangement links TRBV28 to TRBJ1-5; D not certain. Germline V gene data show CDR1 as MDHEN and CDR2 as SYDVKM. The CDR3 length is 18 residues. The V and J ends lost 3 bases and 5 bases respectively, with 23 bases between them. The CDR3 spells CASSFLFGSGAMDQPQHF. The CDR3 region has the DNA TGTGCCAGCAGTTTTCTATTCGGGTCGGGAGCTATGGATCAGCCCCAGCATTTT.

J is TRBJ2-1 and V is TRBV4-2; 10 nucleotides line up with TRBD2. With 0 bases clipped from V and 9 bases from J, the junction kept 8 bases outside the gene matches. Germline CDR1 is LGHNA and CDR2 is YNFKEQ. The CDR3 length is 16 residues. As DNA, the CDR3 is TGTGCCAGCAGCCAAGATGTGGTAGCGGGGGGTATTGAGCAGTTCTTC. Translating gives CASSQDVVAGGIEQFF.

This chain links TRBV4-2 with TRBJ2-5, with TRBD1 matching over 9 bases. The CDR3 spans 15 residues. J lost 5 bases, V lost 5 bases, and 9 bases had no gene match. Germline assignment: CDR1 LGHNA and CDR2 YNFKEQ. CDR3 nucleotide sequence: TGTGCCAGCAGCGCAACAGGGGGCGCGGGGGAGACCCAGTACTTC. Translation gives CASSATGGAGETQYF.

The chain links TRBV30 to TRBJ1-5, with D maybe TRBD1 (5 bases). Germline V lookup: CDR1 GTSNPN, CDR2 SVGIG (reference sequence). The CDR3 extends over 14 amino acids. Trimming removed 0 bases from V and 11 bases from J, with 17 bases in between. CDR3 sequence: CAWSVQQGALAQHF. The CDR3 nucleotides read TGTGCCTGGAGTGTCCAACAAGGGGCTCTGGCCCAGCATTTT.